The next 28 T cell receptor beta chains were all read from a single sample in a study of graft-versus-host responses after intestinal transplantation (TCRdb year 2021). For these receptors, no antigen is known. Receptor libraries were prepared by the immunoSEQ multiplex PCR assay. TCRdb holds this immuneACCESS table with in-frame rearrangements only. Some clones are missing; in checked studies, unresolved V genes explain under half, and the rest has no known cause. The sample includes some 90,000 clones, with 92% observed a single time. Together, the top ten hold roughly 0.4% of the sample. This sample's time point label indicates: cells obtained before transplantation from donor or recipient. Sequences were derived from unstimulated CD8+ T cells sorted from spleen or lymph node cells, sampled before transplant. These receptor sequences come from a human donor who was the organ donor for an intestinal transplant.

The genes are TRBV25-1 and TRBJ2-5; 9 nucleotides align to TRBD1. CDR1 is MGHDK and CDR2 is SYGVNS in the germline V gene. The CDR3 totals 15 residues. The V gene end was trimmed by 2 bases and the J gene end by 4 bases; junction bases not matched to a gene: 5. DNA of the CDR3: TGTGCCAGCAGTGAACTACAGGGGGCCGGAGAGACCCAGTACTTC. Amino acid sequence: CASSELQGAGETQYF.

The chain joins TRBV5-1 to TRBJ2-1, with 8 bases fitting TRBD2. The V segment lost 0 bases and the J segment 2 bases; nucleotides outside the gene matches: 10. The CDR3 loop spans 18 amino acids. From germline, CDR1 is SGHRS and CDR2 YFSETQ. CDR3 sequence reads: CASSLVLAGPGTYNEQFF. CDR3 coding DNA: TGCGCCAGCAGCTTGGTGCTAGCGGGCCCAGGAACCTACAATGAGCAGTTCTTC.

This clone was seen a single time. J is TRBJ2-2 and V is TRBV28; D remains unclear. Germline CDR1 is MDHEN and CDR2 is SYDVKM. Deletions cut 6 bases from V and 0 bases from J, with 2 bases between. The CDR3 sequence is 12 residues long. The CDR3 region is CASSSNTGELFF. CDR3 sequence (DNA): TGTGCCAGCAGCTCGAACACCGGGGAGCTGTTTTTT.

This chain joins TRBV7-9 and TRBJ1-4; 10 bases align to TRBD1. Germline V gives CDR1 SEHNR, CDR2 FQNEAQ (reference sequence). J lost 8 bases, V lost 5 bases, and 8 bases had no gene match. CDR3 size: 15 residues. CDR3 in amino acids: CASSPPGTGDEKLFF. The CDR3 region has the DNA TGTGCCAGCAGCCCCCCCGGGACAGGGGACGAAAAACTGTTTTTT. The variable domain in full, with the rest retrieved from reference TRBV7-9 and TRBJ1-4, is DTGVSQNPRHKITKRGQNVTFRCDPISEHNRLYWYRQTLGQGPEFLTYFQNEAQLEKSRLLSDRFSAERPKGSFSTLEIQRTEQGDSAMYLCASSPPGTGDEKLFFGSGTQLSVL.

This clone was seen only once. The chain recombines TRBV4-3 with TRBJ1-1; 8 positions match TRBD1. The germline CDR1 and CDR2 sequences are LGHNA and YSLEER. The CDR3 sequence is 14 residues long. V trimming: 5 bases; J trimming: 1 base; junction bases outside the gene matches: 3. The CDR3 DNA is TGCGCCAGCAGCGTTGGACAGGGGAACACTGAAGCTTTCTTT. Translated: CASSVGQGNTEAFF.

The chain employs TRBV11-2 and TRBJ2-5; 10 bases align to TRBD2. CDR3 size: 15 residues. CDR1 is SGHAT and CDR2 is FQNNGV in the germline V gene. The V segment lost 5 bases and the J segment 5 bases; nucleotides outside the gene matches: 8. The CDR3 reads CASSELAGRMETQYF. CDR3 nucleotide sequence: TGTGCCAGCAGCGAACTAGCGGGGAGAATGGAGACCCAGTACTTC.

The gene calls are TRBV5-8 and TRBJ1-1, with D possibly matching TRBD1 (5 bases). The CDR3 consists of 15 residues. Trimming pared 0 bases from V and 8 bases from J, leaving 17 bases between. Germline assignment: CDR1 SGHTS and CDR2 YDEGEE. The CDR3 reads CASSLVGTPGLEAFF. CDR3 DNA sequence: TGTGCCAGCAGCTTGGTTGGGACCCCGGGACTCGAAGCTTTCTTT.

The genes are TRBV4-1 and TRBJ2-3; the match to TRBD2 covers 16 bases. The CDR3 is 15 residues long. The V and J ends lost 3 bases and 13 bases, in that order; junction bases with no gene match: 7. Germline V lookup: CDR1 MGHRA, CDR2 YSYEKL. The CDR3 here is CASSHPGTSGGDKYF. CDR3 nucleotides: TGCGCCAGCAGCCACCCCGGGACTAGCGGGGGGGACAAGTATTTT.

The V call is TRBV2, the J call TRBJ2-7; 8 bases agree with TRBD2. The CDR3 is 14 amino acids. V trimming: 9 bases; J trimming: 0 bases; junction bases outside the gene matches: 7. Looked up from germline, CDR1 is SNHLY and CDR2 is FYNNEI. For the CDR3, the DNA is TGTGCCAGTGAGGACGGGACTAGCTCCTACGAGCAGTACTTC. Protein product: CASEDGTSSYEQYF.

In its sample, this clone was seen once. The CDR3 is CATMTGGSGNEQFF. CDR3 DNA: TGTGCCACCATGACAGGGGGCTCCGGCAATGAGCAGTTCTTC. The V call is TRBV7-9, the J call TRBJ2-1, with TRBD1 identical over 10 bases. Germline V gene sequence: CDR1 SEHNR, CDR2 FQNEAQ (reference sequence). The CDR3 length is 14 residues. V shed 10 bases and J 6 bases; nucleotides not matched to a gene: 9.

The chain joins TRBV5-6 to TRBJ2-7; 7 nucleotides match TRBD2. This CDR3 region has 14 residues. Looked up from germline, CDR1 is SGHDT and CDR2 is YYEEEE. J lost 7 bases, V lost 0 bases, and 7 bases had no gene match. CDR3 residues: CASSLGPLGGEQYF. The DNA for the CDR3 is TGTGCCAGCAGCTTGGGGCCCCTGGGAGGGGAGCAGTACTTC.

J is TRBJ1-2 and V is TRBV5-4; a weak D match, TRBD1 (6 bases). Germline-derived CDR1 and CDR2 are SGHNT and YYREEE (reference sequence). This CDR3 spans 15 amino acids. Trimming left V 0 bases short and J 4 bases short, with 13 bases between. Written as DNA, the CDR3 is TGTGCCAGCAGCTTGGAGGGACAAGGGTTCTATGGCTACACCTTC. Translated, it gives CASSLEGQGFYGYTF.

The gene calls are TRBV6-6 and TRBJ1-1; TRBD1 matches at 7 bases. V shed 3 bases, J shed 4 bases, and the junction held 8 bases outside the gene matches. The CDR3 has 15 residues. Germline lookup yields CDR1 MNHNY and CDR2 SVGAGI (reference sequence). CDR3 coding DNA: TGTGCCAGCAGTTATCCGACAGGGTCGGTCACTGAAGCTTTCTTT. This sequence encodes CASSYPTGSVTEAFF.

V usage is TRBV28 and J usage is TRBJ2-1, with 7 nucleotides matching TRBD1. The germline V gene has CDR1 MDHEN and CDR2 SYDVKM. V lost 5 bases and J lost 3; bases outside the gene matches: 10. This CDR3 has 16 residues. As DNA, the CDR3 is TGTGCCAGCAGTCGAATGGGACAGACTAACTACAATGAGCAGTTCTTC. It translates to CASSRMGQTNYNEQFF.

CDR3 region: CSARFDQPQHF. In nucleotides, the CDR3 is TGCAGTGCTAGATTCGATCAGCCCCAGCATTTT. The rearrangement links TRBV20-1 to TRBJ1-5; D call uncertain. CDR3 length equals 11 residues. Germline values: CDR1 DFQATT, CDR2 SNEGSKA (reference sequence). Trimming took 2 bases from V and 5 from J, leaving 4 bases between them.

The chain joins TRBV29-1 to TRBJ2-3, with D perhaps TRBD2 (6 bases). Germline CDR1 reads SQVTM; CDR2 reads ANQGSEA. CDR3 length: 13 residues. Trimming took off 7 bases at V and 6 bases at J, with 17 bases between the two ends. CDR3 DNA: TGCAGCGGGACCGGGGGAGCGGTGGATACGCAGTATTTT. Amino acid sequence: CSGTGGAVDTQYF.

The CDR3 nucleotides are TGTGCCAGCAGTGAAGTGGCAGGCGGGGAGACCCAGTACTTC. Translation gives CASSEVAGGETQYF. The chain joins TRBV6-1 to TRBJ2-5, with D possibly TRBD2 on 5 matching bases. V was shortened by 1 base and J by 5 bases, with 11 bases between the two germline ends. Germline-derived CDR1 and CDR2 are MNHNS and SASEGT. The CDR3 sequence is 14 residues long.

The chain uses TRBV9 and TRBJ2-2; 12 bases are a match to TRBD2. J lost 7 bases, V lost 3 bases, and 13 bases had no gene match. Germline V gene sequence: CDR1 SGDLS, CDR2 YYNGEE. The CDR3 covers 18 residues. Here the CDR3 reads CASSGRLASGGAVGELFF. The CDR3 DNA follows: TGTGCCAGCAGCGGCCGTCTGGCTAGCGGGGGGGCTGTCGGGGAGCTGTTTTTT. Together with reference TRBV9 and TRBJ2-2, the CDR3 gives the full variable domain: DSGVTQTPKHLITATGQRVTLRCSPRSGDLSVYWYQQSLDQGLQFLIQYYNGEERAKGNILERFSAQQFPDLHSELNLSSLELGDSALYFCASSGRLASGGAVGELFFGEGSRLTVL.

The CDR3 protein is CASSPTRQGSNEQFF. CDR3 sequence (DNA): TGCGCCAGCAGCCCCACGCGACAGGGCTCCAATGAGCAGTTCTTC. The chain links TRBV4-3 to TRBJ2-1; 7 bases fit TRBD1. V was clipped by 4 bases and J by 6 bases; unmatched bases: 9. This CDR3 is built from 15 residues. The germline V gene encodes CDR1 LGHNA and CDR2 YSLEER.

This sequence joins TRBV4-3 and TRBJ2-3; the D gene is possibly TRBD1 (5 bases). Germline lookup yields CDR1 LGHNA and CDR2 YSLEER. The CDR3 extends over 15 amino acids. Trimming stripped 1 base from V and 3 bases from J, with 11 bases between. The CDR3 reads CASSQGGRMTDTQYF. In DNA form, the CDR3 reads TGCGCCAGCAGCCAAGGGGGCCGGATGACAGATACGCAGTATTTT.

The chain joins TRBV29-1 to TRBJ1-2; no clear D gene. V was cut by 3 bases and J by 6 bases, with 11 bases left in between. The germline gives CDR1 SQVTM, CDR2 ANQGSEA. CDR3 length equals 12 residues. The CDR3 sequence: CSVDAPSNGYTF. The CDR3 DNA sequence: TGCAGCGTTGATGCCCCCTCTAATGGCTACACCTTC.

J is TRBJ2-3 and V is TRBV28; 9 bases line up with TRBD2. This CDR3 spans 16 amino acids. The V gene end was trimmed by 0 bases and the J gene end by 1 base; junction bases not matched to a gene: 2. Germline lookup yields CDR1 MDHEN and CDR2 SYDVKM. CDR3 DNA: TGTGCCAGCAGTTTATGGGCTAGCGGGGGCACAGATACGCAGTATTTT. Translating gives CASSLWASGGTDTQYF.

The sample holds one count of this clone. This rearrangement joins TRBV5-1 to TRBJ2-1; 13 bases line up with TRBD2. Per the germline V gene, CDR1 is SGHRS and CDR2 is YFSETQ. V shed 4 bases and J 6 bases; nucleotides not matched to a gene: 4. CDR3 length equals 15 residues. The chain's CDR3 is CASSKTSGGANEQFF. The DNA of the CDR3 is TGCGCCAGCAGCAAAACTAGCGGGGGGGCCAATGAGCAGTTCTTC.

The chain links TRBV7-6 to TRBJ1-1; D gene ambiguous. V was shortened by 1 base and J by 1 base, with 4 bases between the two germline ends. This CDR3 region has 13 residues. The germline gives CDR1 SGHVS, CDR2 FNYEAQ. DNA for the CDR3: TGTGCCAGCAGCTTAGAACAGAACACTGAAGCTTTCTTT. It encodes CASSLEQNTEAFF. Drawing the rest from reference TRBV7-6 and TRBJ1-1, the complete variable domain is GAGVSQSPRYKVTKRGQDVALRCDPISGHVSLYWYRQALGQGPEFLTYFNYEAQQDKSGLPNDRFSAERPEGSISTLTIQRTEQRDSAMYRCASSLEQNTEAFFGQGTRLTVV.

The chain has TRBV27 and TRBJ1-1; D may be TRBD1 (5 bases). Germline V lookup: CDR1 MNHEY, CDR2 SMNVEV (reference sequence). Trimming left V 3 bases short and J 3 bases short, with 8 bases between. This CDR3 has 13 amino acids. The CDR3 nucleotides are TGTGCCAGCAGTTTCGGGGGTCACACTGAAGCTTTCTTT. Protein sequence: CASSFGGHTEAFF.

The rearrangement links TRBV27 to TRBJ1-5; maybe TRBD1 (6 bases). The CDR3 totals 13 residues. Trimming stripped 6 bases from V and 5 bases from J, with 11 bases between. The V gene's germline CDR1 is MNHEY and CDR2 SMNVEV (reference sequence). CDR3 bases: TGTGCCAGCAGCCTTTCAGGGGATCAGCCCCAGCATTTT. Its translation is CASSLSGDQPQHF.

The genes are TRBV7-6 and TRBJ2-5; 7 nucleotides match TRBD2. Per germline, CDR1 SGHVS and CDR2 FNYEAQ. J was trimmed by 3 bases and V by 2 bases; bases with no gene match: 3. The CDR3 spans 14 residues. CDR3 sequence (DNA): TGTGCCAGCAGCTTAAGGAGCGGGGAAGAGACCCAGTACTTC. Translating gives CASSLRSGEETQYF.

V gene TRBV11-2 combines with J gene TRBJ2-7, with 9 bases that match TRBD1. There are 15 residues in the CDR3. The germline V gene has CDR1 SGHAT and CDR2 FQNNGV. The J segment lost 6 bases and the V segment lost 5 bases, leaving 11 bases of the junction unmatched. The CDR3 sequence: CASSPSPGTGREQYF. CDR3 in DNA: TGTGCCAGCAGCCCCTCCCCCGGGACAGGGCGCGAGCAGTACTTC.